This TCR beta chain was captured in a study of cytomegalovirus exposure and HLA in healthy donors. Regarding the study as a whole: In vitro data verified a few CMV-associated chains as specific for CMV antigens. Despite most TCR sequences being rare, some public TCRs occurred in many donors.

PCR was performed using 60 Vbeta and 13 Jbeta primers. Generated by immunoSEQ multiplex PCR, the TCRdb table keeps only in-frame clones and is missing some. The repertoire holds around 120,000 clones, 75% to 85% seen once, with over 2.5% in the top ten. To note about this clone: Its target is not known.

The specimen was PBMCs. This clonotype originated in a male donor in good health and CMV-seronegative.

This CDR3 is CASSSQIIGELFF. CDR3 bases: TGTGCCAGCAGTTCTCAGATAATCGGGGAGCTGTTTTTT. This rearrangement joins TRBV6-5 to TRBJ2-2; D gene uncertain. Germline CDR1 and CDR2: MNHEY and SVGAGI. CDR3 length: 13 residues. V lost 4 bases and J lost 7, with 10 bases in between.